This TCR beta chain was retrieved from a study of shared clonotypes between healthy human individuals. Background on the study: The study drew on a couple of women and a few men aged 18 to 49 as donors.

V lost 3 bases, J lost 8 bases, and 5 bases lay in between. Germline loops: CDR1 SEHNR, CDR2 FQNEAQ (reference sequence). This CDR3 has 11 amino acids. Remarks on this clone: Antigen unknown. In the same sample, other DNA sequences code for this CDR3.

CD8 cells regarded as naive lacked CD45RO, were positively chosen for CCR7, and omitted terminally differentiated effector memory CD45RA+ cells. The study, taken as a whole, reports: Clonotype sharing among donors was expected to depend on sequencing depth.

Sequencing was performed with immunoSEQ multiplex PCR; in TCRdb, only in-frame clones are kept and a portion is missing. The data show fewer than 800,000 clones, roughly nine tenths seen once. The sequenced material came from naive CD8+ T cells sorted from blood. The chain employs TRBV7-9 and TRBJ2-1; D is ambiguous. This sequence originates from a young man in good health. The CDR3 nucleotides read TGTGCCAGCAGCTTGGGCCATGAGCAGTTCTTC. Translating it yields CASSLGHEQFF.